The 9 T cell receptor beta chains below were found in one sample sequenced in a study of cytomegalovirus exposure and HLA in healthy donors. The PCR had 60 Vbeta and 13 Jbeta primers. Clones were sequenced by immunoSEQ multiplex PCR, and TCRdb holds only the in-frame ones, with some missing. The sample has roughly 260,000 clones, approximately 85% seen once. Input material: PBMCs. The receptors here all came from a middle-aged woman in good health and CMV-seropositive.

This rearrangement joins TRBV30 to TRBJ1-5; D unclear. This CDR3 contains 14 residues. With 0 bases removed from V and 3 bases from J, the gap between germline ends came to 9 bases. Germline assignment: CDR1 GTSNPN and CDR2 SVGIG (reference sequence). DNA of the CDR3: TGTGCCTGGAGTGTATCTGCGTACAATCAGCCCCAGCATTTT. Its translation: CAWSVSAYNQPQHF.

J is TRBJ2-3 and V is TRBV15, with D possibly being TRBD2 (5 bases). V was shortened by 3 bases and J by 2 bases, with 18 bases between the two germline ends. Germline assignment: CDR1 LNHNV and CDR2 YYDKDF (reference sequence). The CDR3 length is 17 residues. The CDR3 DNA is TGTGCCACCAGCAGTGCCCCACCCCCTAGCCCCACAGATACGCAGTATTTT. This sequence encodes CATSSAPPPSPTDTQYF.

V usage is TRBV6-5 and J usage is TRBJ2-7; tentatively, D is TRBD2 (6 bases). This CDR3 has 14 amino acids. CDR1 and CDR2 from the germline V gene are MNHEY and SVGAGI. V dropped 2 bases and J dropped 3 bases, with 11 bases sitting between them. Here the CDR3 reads CASSYAGRGYEQYF. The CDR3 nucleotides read TGTGCCAGCAGTTACGCGGGACGCGGCTACGAGCAGTACTTC.

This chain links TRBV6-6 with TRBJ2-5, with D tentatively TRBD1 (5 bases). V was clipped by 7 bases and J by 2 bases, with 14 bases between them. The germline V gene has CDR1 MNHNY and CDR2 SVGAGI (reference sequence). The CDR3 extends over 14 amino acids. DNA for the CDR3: TGTGCCAGCACCCCAAGGGGTGCACAAGAGACCCAGTACTTC. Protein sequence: CASTPRGAQETQYF.

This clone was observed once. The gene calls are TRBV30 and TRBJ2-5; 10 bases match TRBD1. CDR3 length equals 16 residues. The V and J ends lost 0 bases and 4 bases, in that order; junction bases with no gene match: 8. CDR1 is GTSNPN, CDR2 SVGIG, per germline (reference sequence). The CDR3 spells CAWSVGTGVYGETQYF. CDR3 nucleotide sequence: TGTGCCTGGAGTGTAGGGACAGGGGTATACGGAGAGACCCAGTACTTC.

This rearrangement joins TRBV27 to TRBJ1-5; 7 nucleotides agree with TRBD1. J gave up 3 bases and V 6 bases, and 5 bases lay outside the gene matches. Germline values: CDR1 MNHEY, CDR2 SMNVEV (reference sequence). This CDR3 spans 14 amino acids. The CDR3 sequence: CASSVTGTNQPQHF. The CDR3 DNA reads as TGTGCCAGCAGCGTGACAGGGACCAATCAGCCCCAGCATTTT.

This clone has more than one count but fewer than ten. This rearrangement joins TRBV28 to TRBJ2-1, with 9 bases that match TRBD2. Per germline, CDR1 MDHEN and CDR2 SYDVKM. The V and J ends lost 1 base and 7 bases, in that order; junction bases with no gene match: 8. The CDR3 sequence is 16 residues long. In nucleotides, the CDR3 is TGTGCCAGCAGTTTATTCGGGACTAGCTTATCAAATGAGCAGTTCTTC. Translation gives CASSLFGTSLSNEQFF.

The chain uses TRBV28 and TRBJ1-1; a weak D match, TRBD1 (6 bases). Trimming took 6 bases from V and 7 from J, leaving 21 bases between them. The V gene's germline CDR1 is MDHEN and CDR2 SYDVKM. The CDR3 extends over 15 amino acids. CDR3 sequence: CASSTGTLGQGEAFF. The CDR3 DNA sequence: TGTGCCAGCAGCACCGGGACATTGGGTCAAGGTGAAGCTTTCTTT.

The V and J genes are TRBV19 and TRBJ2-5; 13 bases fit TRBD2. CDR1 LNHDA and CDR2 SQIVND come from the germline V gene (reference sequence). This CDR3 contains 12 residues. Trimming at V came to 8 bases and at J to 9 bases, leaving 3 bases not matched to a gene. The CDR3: CASGTSGKAQYF. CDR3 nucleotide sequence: TGTGCCAGTGGGACTAGCGGGAAGGCCCAGTACTTC.